The table lists the clone carrying this T cell receptor (beta chain) with a count of one. Its antigen remains unknown. Treatment meaning: roughly ten-day PBMC culture with coronavirus spike peptide pools or control peptides (ViraFEST assay). Using peptide pools, antigen-specific T cells were expanded in ViraFEST before TCRs were sequenced. This sample was included in a study of vaccination and CD4 T cells after COVID-19. Study-level points and caveats: In convalescent patients, 304 of 307 vaccine-specific clones were mono-reactive for SARS-CoV-2 spike.

Sequenced with the Oncomine TCR Beta short-read assay was DNA taken from cultured CD4+ T cells. TCRdb passed the PCR reads through MiXCR, listing each CDR3 protein once. This repertoire shows 15,000 to 16,000 distinct CDR3 sequences, approximately 70% found once; its top ten account for about 4.6%. This TCR was sampled from a human donor who had recovered from COVID-19. Material: CD4+ T cells from blood, cultured in vitro.

The CDR3 region has the DNA TGTGCCAGCAGTTACGGACTAGGTGGAACAGATACGCAGTATTTT. Protein sequence: CASSYGLGGTDTQYF. The rearrangement uses TRBV6-2 or TRBV6-3 and TRBJ2-3, with 7 positions matching TRBD2. Germline CDR1 is MNHEY and CDR2 is SVGEGT. V was pared by 2 bases and J by 3 bases, with 5 bases of the junction left unmatched. This CDR3 comprises 15 residues.